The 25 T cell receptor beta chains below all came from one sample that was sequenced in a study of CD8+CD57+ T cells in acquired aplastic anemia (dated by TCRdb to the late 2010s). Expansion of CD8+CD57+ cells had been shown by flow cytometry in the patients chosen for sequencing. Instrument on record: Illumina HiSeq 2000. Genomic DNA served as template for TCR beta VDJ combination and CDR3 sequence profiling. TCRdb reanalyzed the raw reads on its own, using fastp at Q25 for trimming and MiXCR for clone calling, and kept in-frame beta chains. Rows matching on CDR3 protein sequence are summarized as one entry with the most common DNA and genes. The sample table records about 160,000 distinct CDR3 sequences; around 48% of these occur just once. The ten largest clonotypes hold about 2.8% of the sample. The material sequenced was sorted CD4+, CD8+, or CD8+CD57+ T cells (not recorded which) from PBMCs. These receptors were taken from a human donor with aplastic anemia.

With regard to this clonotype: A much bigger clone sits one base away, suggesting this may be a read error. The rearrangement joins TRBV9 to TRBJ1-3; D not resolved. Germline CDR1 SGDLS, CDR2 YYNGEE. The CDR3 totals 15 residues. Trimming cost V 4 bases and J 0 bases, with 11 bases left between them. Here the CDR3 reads CASSPEDTSGNTIYF. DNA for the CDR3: TGTGCCAGCAGCCCAGAAGACACCTCTGGAAACACCATATATTTT. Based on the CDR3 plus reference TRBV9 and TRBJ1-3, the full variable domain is DSGVTQTPKHLITATGQRVTLRCSPRSGDLSVYWYQQSLDQGLQFLIQYYNGEERAKGNILERFSAQQFPDLHSELNLSSLELGDSALYFCASSPEDTSGNTIYFGEGSWLTVV.

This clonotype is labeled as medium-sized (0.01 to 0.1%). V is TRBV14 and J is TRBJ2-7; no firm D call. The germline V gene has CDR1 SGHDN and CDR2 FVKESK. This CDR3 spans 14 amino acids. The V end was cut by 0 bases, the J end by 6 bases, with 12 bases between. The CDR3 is CASSQDPSYGEQYF. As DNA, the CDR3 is TGTGCCAGCAGCCAAGATCCCTCATACGGCGAGCAGTACTTC.

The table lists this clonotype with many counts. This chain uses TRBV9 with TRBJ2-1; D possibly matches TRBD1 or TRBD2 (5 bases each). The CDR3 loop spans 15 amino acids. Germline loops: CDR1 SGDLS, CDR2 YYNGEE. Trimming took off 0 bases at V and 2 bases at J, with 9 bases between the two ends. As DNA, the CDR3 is TGTGCCAGCAGCGTAGCGACGGGGCCCTACAATGAGCAGTTCTTC. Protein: CASSVATGPYNEQFF. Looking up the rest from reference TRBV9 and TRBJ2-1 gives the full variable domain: DSGVTQTPKHLITATGQRVTLRCSPRSGDLSVYWYQQSLDQGLQFLIQYYNGEERAKGNILERFSAQQFPDLHSELNLSSLELGDSALYFCASSVATGPYNEQFFGPGTRLTVL.

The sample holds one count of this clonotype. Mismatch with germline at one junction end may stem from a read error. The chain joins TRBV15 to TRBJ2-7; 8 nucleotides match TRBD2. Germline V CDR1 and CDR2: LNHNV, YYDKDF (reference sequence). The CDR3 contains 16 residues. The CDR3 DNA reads TGTGCCACTAGCAGAGATCGGGCGGGAGGATCCGACGAGCAGTACTTC. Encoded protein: CATSRDRAGGSDEQYF.

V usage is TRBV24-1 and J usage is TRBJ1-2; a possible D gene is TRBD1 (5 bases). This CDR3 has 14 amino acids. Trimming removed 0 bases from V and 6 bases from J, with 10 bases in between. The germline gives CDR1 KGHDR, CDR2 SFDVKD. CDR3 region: CATSDLRGGNGYTF. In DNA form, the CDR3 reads TGTGCCACCAGTGATTTGCGGGGCGGGAATGGCTACACCTTC.

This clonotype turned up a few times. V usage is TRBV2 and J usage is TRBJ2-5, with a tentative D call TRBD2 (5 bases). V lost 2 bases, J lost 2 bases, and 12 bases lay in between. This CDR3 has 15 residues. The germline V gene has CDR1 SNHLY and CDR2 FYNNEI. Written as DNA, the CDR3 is TGTGCCAGCAGTGAACTAGAGGGTGGGCAAGAGACCCAGTACTTC. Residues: CASSELEGGQETQYF. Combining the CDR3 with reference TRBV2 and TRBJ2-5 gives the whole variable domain EPEVTQTPSHQVTQMGQEVILRCVPISNHLYFYWYRQILGQKVEFLVSFYNNEISEKSEIFDDQFSVERPDGSNFTLKIRSTKLEDSAMYFCASSELEGGQETQYFGPGTRLLVL.

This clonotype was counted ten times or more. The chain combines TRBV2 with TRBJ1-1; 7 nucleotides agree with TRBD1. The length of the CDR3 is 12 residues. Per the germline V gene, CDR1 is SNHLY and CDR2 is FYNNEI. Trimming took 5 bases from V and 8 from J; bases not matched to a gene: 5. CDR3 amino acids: CASSIQGLEAFF. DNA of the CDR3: TGTGCCAGCAGTATACAGGGGTTAGAAGCTTTCTTT.

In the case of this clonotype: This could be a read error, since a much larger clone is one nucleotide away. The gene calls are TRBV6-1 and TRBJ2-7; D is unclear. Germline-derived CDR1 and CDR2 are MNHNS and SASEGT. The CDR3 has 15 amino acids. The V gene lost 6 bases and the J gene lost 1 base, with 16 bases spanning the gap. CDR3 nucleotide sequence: TGTGCCAGCAGGGACCAGGTGATAGTTTCCTACGAGCAGTACTTC. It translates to CASRDQVIVSYEQYF.

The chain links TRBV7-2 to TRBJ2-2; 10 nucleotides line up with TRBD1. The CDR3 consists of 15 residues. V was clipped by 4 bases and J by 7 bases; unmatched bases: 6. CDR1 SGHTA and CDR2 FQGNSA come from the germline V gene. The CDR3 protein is CASSSRQGAGGELFF. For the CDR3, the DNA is TGTGCCAGCAGCTCCCGACAGGGGGCCGGCGGGGAGCTGTTTTTT.

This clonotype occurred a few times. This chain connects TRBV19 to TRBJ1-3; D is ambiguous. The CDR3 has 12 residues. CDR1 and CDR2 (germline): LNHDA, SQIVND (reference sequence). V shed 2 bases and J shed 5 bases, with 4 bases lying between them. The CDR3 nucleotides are TGTGCCAGTAGTATAAGCCGAAACACCATATATTTT. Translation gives CASSISRNTIYF.

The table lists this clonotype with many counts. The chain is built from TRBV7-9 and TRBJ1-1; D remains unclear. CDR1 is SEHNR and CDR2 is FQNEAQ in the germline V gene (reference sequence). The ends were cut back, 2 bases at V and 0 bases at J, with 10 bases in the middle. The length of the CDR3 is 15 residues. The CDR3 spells CASSLWGGVNTEAFF. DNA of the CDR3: TGTGCCAGCAGCTTATGGGGTGGGGTGAACACTGAAGCTTTCTTT.

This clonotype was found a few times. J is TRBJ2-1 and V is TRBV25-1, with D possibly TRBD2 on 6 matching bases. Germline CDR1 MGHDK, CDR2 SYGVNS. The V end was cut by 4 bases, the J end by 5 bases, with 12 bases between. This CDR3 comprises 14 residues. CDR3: CASSGRTIHNEQFF. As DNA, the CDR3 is TGTGCCAGCAGTGGAAGGACTATCCACAATGAGCAGTTCTTC.

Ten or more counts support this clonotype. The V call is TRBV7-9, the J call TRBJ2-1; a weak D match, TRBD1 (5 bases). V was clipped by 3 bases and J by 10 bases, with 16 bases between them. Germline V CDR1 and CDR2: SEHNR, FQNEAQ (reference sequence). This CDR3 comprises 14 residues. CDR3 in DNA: TGTGCCAGCAGCTTCGGGTCAGGGATTTGGGAGCAGTTCTTC. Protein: CASSFGSGIWEQFF.

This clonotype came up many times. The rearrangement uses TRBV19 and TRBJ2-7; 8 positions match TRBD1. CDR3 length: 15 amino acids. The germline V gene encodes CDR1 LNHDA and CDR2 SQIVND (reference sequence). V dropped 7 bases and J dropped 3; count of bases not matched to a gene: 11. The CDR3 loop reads CASKGKQGGDYEQYF. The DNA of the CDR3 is TGTGCCAGTAAGGGGAAACAGGGGGGAGACTACGAGCAGTACTTC.

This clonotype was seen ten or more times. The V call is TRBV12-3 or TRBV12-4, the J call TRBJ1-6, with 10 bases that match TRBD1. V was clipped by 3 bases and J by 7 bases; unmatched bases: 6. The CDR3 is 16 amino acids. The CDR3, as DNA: TGTGCCAGCAGTTTGTGGACAGGGGGTTCCAATTCACCCCTCCACTTT. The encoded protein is CASSLWTGGSNSPLHF.

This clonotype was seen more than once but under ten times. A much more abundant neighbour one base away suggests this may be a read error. The CDR3 region has the DNA TGCAGTTCAAGCTCCGAGAGCCCCTACAATGAGCAGTTCTTC. Translated: CSSSSESPYNEQFF. The chain combines TRBV20-1 with TRBJ2-1; D is ambiguous. V lost 8 bases to trimming and J lost 2 bases, with 16 bases between them. CDR1 and CDR2 (germline): DFQATT, SNEGSKA (reference sequence). The CDR3 sequence is 14 residues long.

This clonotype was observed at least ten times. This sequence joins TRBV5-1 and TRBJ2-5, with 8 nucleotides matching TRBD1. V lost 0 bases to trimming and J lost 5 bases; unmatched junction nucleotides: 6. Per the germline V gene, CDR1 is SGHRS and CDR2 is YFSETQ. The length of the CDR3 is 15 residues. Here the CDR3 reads CASSLAGGVWETQYF. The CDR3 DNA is TGCGCCAGCAGCTTGGCAGGGGGCGTGTGGGAGACCCAGTACTTC.

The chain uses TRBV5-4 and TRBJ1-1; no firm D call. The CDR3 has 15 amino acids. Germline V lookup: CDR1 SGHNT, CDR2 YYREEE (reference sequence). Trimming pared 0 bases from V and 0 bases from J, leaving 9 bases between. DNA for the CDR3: TGTGCCAGCAGCTTGGAATCCGGGGTGAACACTGAAGCTTTCTTT. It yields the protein CASSLESGVNTEAFF.

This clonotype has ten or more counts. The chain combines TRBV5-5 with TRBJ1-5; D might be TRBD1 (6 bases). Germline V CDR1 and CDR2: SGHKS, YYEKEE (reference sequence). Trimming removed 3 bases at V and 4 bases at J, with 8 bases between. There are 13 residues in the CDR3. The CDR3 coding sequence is TGTGCCAGCAGCTCGACAGGAAATCAGCCCCAGCATTTT. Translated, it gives CASSSTGNQPQHF.

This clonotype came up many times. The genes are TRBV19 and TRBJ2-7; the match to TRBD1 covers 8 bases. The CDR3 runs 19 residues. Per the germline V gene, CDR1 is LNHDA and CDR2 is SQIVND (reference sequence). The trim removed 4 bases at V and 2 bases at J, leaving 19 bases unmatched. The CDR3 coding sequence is TGTGCCAGTAGTACCCTCATCGCGGTTGGACAGGGTGGTGCCTACGAGCAGTACTTC. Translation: CASSTLIAVGQGGAYEQYF.

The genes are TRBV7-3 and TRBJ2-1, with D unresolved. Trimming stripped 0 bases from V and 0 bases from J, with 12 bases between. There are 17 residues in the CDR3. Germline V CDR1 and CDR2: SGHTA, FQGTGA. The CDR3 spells CASSLTLGESSYNEQFF. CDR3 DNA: TGTGCCAGCAGCTTAACGTTGGGCGAAAGCTCCTACAATGAGCAGTTCTTC.

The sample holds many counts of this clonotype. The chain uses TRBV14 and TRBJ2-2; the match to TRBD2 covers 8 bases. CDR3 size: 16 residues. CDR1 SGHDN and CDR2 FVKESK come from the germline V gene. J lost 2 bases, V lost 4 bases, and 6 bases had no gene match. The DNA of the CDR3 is TGTGCCAGCAGCCGAGGTAGCGGGGTCAACACCGGGGAGCTGTTTTTT. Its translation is CASSRGSGVNTGELFF.

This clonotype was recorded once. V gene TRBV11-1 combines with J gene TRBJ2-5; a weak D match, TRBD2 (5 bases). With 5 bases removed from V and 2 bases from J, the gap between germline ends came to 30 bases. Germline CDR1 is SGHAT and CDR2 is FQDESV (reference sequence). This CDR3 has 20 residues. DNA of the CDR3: TGTGCCAGCAGCCCGCCGTCGGGATGGCGCATACCTCAAGAACAAGAGACCCAGTACTTC. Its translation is CASSPPSGWRIPQEQETQYF.

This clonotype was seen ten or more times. The CDR3 bases are TGTGCCAGCAGCTTACAGAGGACGGGCACAGATACGCAGTATTTT. Its protein is CASSLQRTGTDTQYF. The genes are TRBV11-2 and TRBJ2-3, with D unclear. CDR1 and CDR2 from the germline V gene are SGHAT and FQNNGV. V was pared by 2 bases and J by 1 base, with 10 bases between. The CDR3 length is 15 residues.

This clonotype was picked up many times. For the CDR3, the DNA is TGCGCCAGCAGCCAAGGGGGCTTGGGAGGCTACACCTTC. This encodes CASSQGGLGGYTF. This chain connects TRBV4-3 to TRBJ1-2, with a tentative D call TRBD1 (5 bases). V was shortened by 1 base and J by 8 bases, with 11 bases between the two germline ends. The CDR3 has 13 amino acids. Germline V gene data show CDR1 as LGHNA and CDR2 as YSLEER.